Below, one TCR beta chain is given with its context. Its antigen remains unidentified. Assay used: immunoSEQ multiplex PCR; TCRdb lists only in-frame clones, some missing. In the table there are about 56,000 clones, 75% to 90% of which are singletons. CDR1 and CDR2 from the germline V gene are KGHSY and FQNENV. The CDR3 loop spans 18 amino acids. The trim removed 1 base at V and 0 bases at J, leaving 8 bases unmatched. This specimen belongs to a study of T cell responses to AZD1222 COVID-19 vaccine. General study results and limits: The study reported that nearly half of spike-specific TCRs target unmutated variant regions. After two AZD1222 doses, spike-specific TCR breadth and depth rose versus day 0. Seropositive status at baseline applied to only 5 to 7 AZD1222 recipients. There were repertoire samples only from the period after the peak T cell response.

This TCR came from an adult who received the AZD1222 COVID-19 vaccine. V is TRBV16 and J is TRBJ1-5; 8 bases map to TRBD1. Sequenced here: peripheral blood, sampled 28 days after the second AZD1222 dose. In nucleotides, the CDR3 is TGTGCCAGCAGCCAATTCGGGACAGGTCACTTTAGCAATCAGCCCCAGCATTTT. Translated, it gives CASSQFGTGHFSNQPQHF.